What follows are 12 T cell receptor beta chains derived from one specimen sequenced in a study of identical twins. TCRdb passed the 5' RACE reads through MiXCR, listing each CDR3 protein once. Of approximately 500,000 distinct CDR3 sequences listed, approximately 14% were seen once; the top ten hold roughly 0.46%. The data were also submitted as part of a second study, on yellow fever vaccine responses in identical twins.

Source material: CD4+ T cells sorted from blood. The receptors here all came from a woman between 18 and 29 years old in good health.

This clonotype was seen a handful of times. V and J are TRBV5-1 and TRBJ2-5; D might be TRBD2 (5 bases). This CDR3 contains 14 residues. Trimming left V 4 bases short and J 2 bases short, with 12 bases between. CDR1 is SGHRS and CDR2 is YFSETQ in the germline V gene. The CDR3 region has the DNA TGCGCCAGCAGCGACCGGGAACCACAAGAGACCCAGTACTTC. Amino acid sequence: CASSDREPQETQYF.

This clonotype was found many times. The chain carries TRBV7-9 and TRBJ1-1; possibly TRBD1 for D (5 bases). The CDR3 loop spans 14 amino acids. The V end lost 6 bases, the J end lost 1 base, and 12 bases lay between the germline ends. Germline assignment: CDR1 SEHNR and CDR2 FQNEAQ (reference sequence). DNA of the CDR3: TGTGCCAGCAGGCCCGGGACCCAGAACACTGAAGCTTTCTTT. Protein product: CASRPGTQNTEAFF.

This sequence joins TRBV5-5 and TRBJ1-5; 7 bases line up with TRBD1. J was trimmed by 0 bases and V by 4 bases; bases with no gene match: 4. This CDR3 spans 15 amino acids. Germline assignment: CDR1 SGHKS and CDR2 YYEKEE (reference sequence). The CDR3 DNA reads as TGTGCCAGCAGCCCGGGACAGTTTAGCAATCAGCCCCAGCATTTT. Translating it yields CASSPGQFSNQPQHF. The full variable domain, completed using reference TRBV5-5 and TRBJ1-5, is DAGVTQSPTHLIKTRGQQVTLRCSPISGHKSVSWYQQVLGQGPQFIFQYYEKEERGRGNFPDRFSARQFPNYSSELNVNALLLGDSALYLCASSPGQFSNQPQHFGDGTRLSIL.

There are a few counts of this clonotype. The rearrangement joins TRBV20-1 to TRBJ2-2, with 7 positions matching TRBD2. The germline gives CDR1 DFQATT, CDR2 SNEGSKA (reference sequence). Unmatched junction bases numbered 9, after V lost 1 base and J lost 4 bases. The CDR3 has 16 residues. Here the CDR3 reads CSARGPGLLPTGELFF. The CDR3 DNA reads TGCAGTGCTAGAGGCCCGGGACTACTTCCCACCGGGGAGCTGTTTTTT.

This clonotype was observed a few times. V and J are TRBV6-4 and TRBJ1-5; 7 nucleotides line up with TRBD1. This CDR3 contains 14 residues. Trimming cost V 3 bases and J 3 bases; bases outside gene matches: 2. CDR1 is MRHNA and CDR2 is SNTAGT in the germline V gene. The CDR3 nucleotides are TGTGCCAGCAGTGATGACAGGGACAATCAGCCCCAGCATTTT. Protein sequence: CASSDDRDNQPQHF.

The sample holds a few counts of this clonotype. The V call is TRBV12-3 or TRBV12-4, the J call TRBJ2-3, with TRBD2 as a possible D gene (7 bases). Trimming took off 5 bases at V and 4 bases at J, with 13 bases between the two ends. The length of the CDR3 is 14 residues. This CDR3 reads CASSPWGGPDTQYF. The CDR3 DNA sequence: TGTGCCAGCAGTCCGTGGGGGGGCCCAGATACGCAGTATTTT.

Only a few counts were recorded for this clonotype. The genes are TRBV29-1 and TRBJ2-5; possibly TRBD2 for D (5 bases). The CDR3 extends over 12 amino acids. The V end was cut by 4 bases, the J end by 6 bases, with 12 bases between. Germline assignment: CDR1 SQVTM and CDR2 ANQGSEA. CDR3 sequence: CSVVGDGQTQYF. The DNA of the CDR3 is TGCAGCGTTGTCGGGGATGGGCAGACCCAGTACTTC.

This clonotype was counted ten times or more. The CDR3 coding sequence is TGCAGTGCTAGAGTACCAAGCGGGGTCACGGGGGAGCAGTACGTC. Translating it yields CSARVPSGVTGEQYV. The V gene is TRBV20-1, the J gene TRBJ2-7; 7 nucleotides agree with TRBD2. With 1 base clipped from V and 7 bases from J, the junction kept 13 bases outside the gene matches. Germline V gives CDR1 DFQATT, CDR2 SNEGSKA (reference sequence). The CDR3 sequence is 15 residues long.

This clonotype was counted a few times. The rearrangement uses TRBV2 and TRBJ2-1; 7 bases are a match to TRBD1. The CDR3 contains 15 residues. Trimming at V came to 7 bases and at J to 5 bases, leaving 11 bases not matched to a gene. Germline values: CDR1 SNHLY, CDR2 FYNNEI. CDR3 residues: CASTGGPLFNNEQFF. In DNA, the CDR3 is TGTGCCAGCACAGGGGGTCCCCTCTTCAACAATGAGCAGTTCTTC.

Only a few counts were recorded for this clonotype. The J gene is TRBJ2-3, the V gene TRBV9; D is uncertain. Trimming removed 0 bases at V and 2 bases at J, with 10 bases between. Germline CDR1 SGDLS, CDR2 YYNGEE. The CDR3 length is 15 residues. The CDR3 bases are TGTGCCAGCAGCGTAGCGGACCATGCCACAGATACGCAGTATTTT. Translating it yields CASSVADHATDTQYF.

At least ten counts were recorded for this clonotype. The chain joins TRBV29-1 to TRBJ2-1, with a tentative D call TRBD1 (5 bases). Germline assignment: CDR1 SQVTM and CDR2 ANQGSEA. The CDR3 length is 16 residues. V lost 4 bases, J lost 1 base, and 17 bases lay in between. The CDR3 DNA reads as TGCAGCGTTGTCGGCTCAGGGTCACGATCCTACAATGAGCAGTTCTTC. This sequence encodes CSVVGSGSRSYNEQFF.

This clonotype has just a few counts. The rearrangement joins TRBV7-2 to TRBJ2-2; D is uncertain. Germline V lookup: CDR1 SGHTA, CDR2 FQGNSA. V shed 1 base and J shed 3 bases, with 15 bases lying between them. The CDR3 covers 17 residues. Here the CDR3 DNA reads TGTGCCAGCAGCTTAGGGGCAGAGTCCCGCTACACCGGGGAGCTGTTTTTT. This encodes CASSLGAESRYTGELFF. The whole variable domain, filled in from reference TRBV7-2 and TRBJ2-2, reads GAGVSQSPSNKVTEKGKDVELRCDPISGHTALYWYRQSLGQGLEFLIYFQGNSAPDKSGLPSDRFSAERTGGSVSTLTIQRTQQEDSAVYLCASSLGAESRYTGELFFGEGSRLTVL.